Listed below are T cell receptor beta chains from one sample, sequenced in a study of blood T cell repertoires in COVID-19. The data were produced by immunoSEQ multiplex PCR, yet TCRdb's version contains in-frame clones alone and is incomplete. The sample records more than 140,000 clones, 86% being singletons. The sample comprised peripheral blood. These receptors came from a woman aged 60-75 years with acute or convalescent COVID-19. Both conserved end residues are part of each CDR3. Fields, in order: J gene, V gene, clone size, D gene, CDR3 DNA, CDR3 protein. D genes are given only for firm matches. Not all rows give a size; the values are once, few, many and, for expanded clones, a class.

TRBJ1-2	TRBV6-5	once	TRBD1	TGTGCCAGCAGTTTACAGGGGGCGAACTATGGCTACACCTTC	CASSLQGANYGYTF
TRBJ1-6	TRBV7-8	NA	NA	TGTGCCAGCTTGGGGAACAGGGCCCAGGGGCCCCTCCACTTT	CASLGNRAQGPLHF
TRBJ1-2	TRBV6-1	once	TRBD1	TGTGCCAGCAGTGAAGCGGACAGGGTGTATGGCTACACCTTC	CASSEADRVYGYTF
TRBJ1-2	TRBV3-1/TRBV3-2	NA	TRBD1	TGTGCCAGCAGCCAAAGAGGGGGCGATGGCTACACCTTC	CASSQRGGDGYTF
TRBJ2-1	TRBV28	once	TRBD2	TGTGCCAGCGGCTCCATCAAGGGACTAGCCTCCGACAATGAGCAGTTCTTC	CASGSIKGLASDNEQFF
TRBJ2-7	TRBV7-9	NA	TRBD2	TGTGCCAGCAGCTCCGGACTAGGTGCGCGAGAGCAGTACTTC	CASSSGLGAREQYF
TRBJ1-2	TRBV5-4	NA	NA	TGTGCCAGCAGCTTGGCCGGCAGGGACTATGGCTACACCTTC	CASSLAGRDYGYTF
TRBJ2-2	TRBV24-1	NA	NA	TGTGCCACCAGTAGCCCCAGGGGCAGGGCGAGGACCGGGGAGCTGTTTTTT	CATSSPRGRARTGELFF
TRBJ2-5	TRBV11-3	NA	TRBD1	TGTGCCAGCAGCTTAGCCCCCAACAGGGGGCCGAGGGAGACCCAGTACTTC	CASSLAPNRGPRETQYF
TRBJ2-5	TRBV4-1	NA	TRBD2	TGCGCCAGCAGCCAACTCGTAGCGGGGGGCGGCCAAGAGACCCAGTACTTC	CASSQLVAGGGQETQYF
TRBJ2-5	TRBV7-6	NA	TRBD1	TGTGCCAGCAGCGGGACAGGGGGTTTCCAAGAGACCCAGTACTTC	CASSGTGGFQETQYF
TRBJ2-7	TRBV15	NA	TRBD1	TGTGCCACCAGCGGGGACAGGGCCTACGAGCAGTACTTC	CATSGDRAYEQYF
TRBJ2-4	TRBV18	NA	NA	TGTGCCAGCTCACCACGTGTAGGGGAGGACATTCAGTACTTC	CASSPRVGEDIQYF
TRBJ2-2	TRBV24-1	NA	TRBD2	TGTGCCACCGGAGGAGGTTCCCAGCGGGGGGGCCCCGGGGAGCTGTTTTTT	CATGGGSQRGGPGELFF
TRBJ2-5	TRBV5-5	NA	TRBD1	TGTGCCAGCAGCTTGGCTCCGGACAGGGGGACACAAGAGACCCAGTACTTC	CASSLAPDRGTQETQYF
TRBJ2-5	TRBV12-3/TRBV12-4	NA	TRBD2	TGTGCCAGCAGCTTCCTAGCGGCGGCGACCCAGTACTTC	CASSFLAAATQYF
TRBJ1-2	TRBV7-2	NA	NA	TGTGCCAGCAGCTTAGGAGAGAGCAGGGTGAACTATGGCTACACCTTC	CASSLGESRVNYGYTF
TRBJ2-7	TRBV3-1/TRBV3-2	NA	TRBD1	TGTGCCAGCAGCCATGCCGGGACAGGGACCTACGAGCAGTACTTC	CASSHAGTGTYEQYF
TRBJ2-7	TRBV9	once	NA	TGTGCCAGCCCACAGGGAACATATTCCTACGAGCAGTACTTC	CASPQGTYSYEQYF
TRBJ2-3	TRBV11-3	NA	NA	TGTGCCAGCAGCCGCACAATGGGCTCTAGCACAGATACGCAGTATTTT	CASSRTMGSSTDTQYF
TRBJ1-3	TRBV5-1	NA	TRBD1	TGCGCCAGCAGCCCGGACAGGTCTGGAAACACCATATATTTT	CASSPDRSGNTIYF
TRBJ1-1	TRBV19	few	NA	TGTGCCAGTAGTATCACAGGGCAGAAGAACACTGAAGCTTTCTTT	CASSITGQKNTEAFF
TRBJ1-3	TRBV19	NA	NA	TGTGCCAGTAGAGCAACAACCGGGAGCCGCTCTGGAAACACCATATATTTT	CASRATTGSRSGNTIYF
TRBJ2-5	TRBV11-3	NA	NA	TGTGCCAGCAGCTCCCGCAGGGCCAGCCCCCAAGAGACCCAGTACTTC	CASSSRRASPQETQYF
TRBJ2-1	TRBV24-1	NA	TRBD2	TGTGCCACCAGCCGGGACTATTCGAACAATGAGCAGTTCTTC	CATSRDYSNNEQFF
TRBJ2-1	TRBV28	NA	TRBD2	TGTGCCAGCAGTTTTATCAGCGGGGGACTCGGTGAGCAGTTCTTC	CASSFISGGLGEQFF
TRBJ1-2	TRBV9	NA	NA	TGTGCCAGCAGCGTTCAGTACTATGGCTACACCTTC	CASSVQYYGYTF
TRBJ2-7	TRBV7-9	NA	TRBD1	TGTGCCAGCAGCTACGGACAGGGGGCGTCTGACGAGCAGTACTTC	CASSYGQGASDEQYF
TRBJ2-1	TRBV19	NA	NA	TGTGCCAGTAGGAGCCCGAGAAGCTCCTACAATGAGCAGTTCTTC	CASRSPRSSYNEQFF
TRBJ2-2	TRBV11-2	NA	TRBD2	TGTGCCAGCAGCTTAAAGGGGGAACTAGCGGCGCTCACCGGGGAGCTGTTTTTT	CASSLKGELAALTGELFF